This TCR beta chain derives from a study of cytomegalovirus exposure and HLA in healthy donors. Study-wide points: Excluded were some V segments that proved indistinguishable, including TRBV6-2 and TRBV6-3. Rarity marked most TCR sequences, yet some public TCRs occurred in many donors.

PCR used 60 Vbeta primers and 13 Jbeta primers. Assay: immunoSEQ multiplex PCR; the TCRdb copy retains only in-frame clones and omits some. The table includes about 150,000 clones, around 80% detected once. V was cut by 4 bases and J by 7 bases, with 11 bases left in between. This CDR3 is built from 13 residues. Germline-derived CDR1 and CDR2 are ENHRY and SYGVKD. Among the donors, all were healthy bone marrow donors. In regard to this clone: The antigen remains unidentified.

The sample taken for sequencing was PBMCs. The TCR sequence derives from a boy aged 2 to 10 in good health and CMV-seronegative. This chain connects TRBV10-3 to TRBJ2-1, with D tentatively TRBD1 (6 bases). The CDR3 loop reads CAISGQELNEQFF. In DNA form, the CDR3 reads TGTGCCATCAGTGGACAGGAGCTTAATGAGCAGTTCTTC.